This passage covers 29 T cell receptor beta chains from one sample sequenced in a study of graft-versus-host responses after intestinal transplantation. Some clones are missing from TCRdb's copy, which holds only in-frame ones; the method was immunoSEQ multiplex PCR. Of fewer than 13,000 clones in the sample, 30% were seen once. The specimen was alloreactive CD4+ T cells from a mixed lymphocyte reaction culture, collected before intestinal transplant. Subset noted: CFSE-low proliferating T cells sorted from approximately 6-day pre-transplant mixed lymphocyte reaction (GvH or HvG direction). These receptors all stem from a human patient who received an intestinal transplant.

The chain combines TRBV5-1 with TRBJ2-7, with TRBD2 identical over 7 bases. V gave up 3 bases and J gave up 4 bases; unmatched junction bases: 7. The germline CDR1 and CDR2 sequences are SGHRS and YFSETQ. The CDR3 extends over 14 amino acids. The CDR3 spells CASSSAGEGYEQYF. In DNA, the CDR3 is TGCGCCAGCAGCTCTGCGGGAGAGGGGTACGAGCAGTACTTC. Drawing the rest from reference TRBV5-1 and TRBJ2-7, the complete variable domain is KAGVTQTPRYLIKTRGQQVTLSCSPISGHRSVSWYQQTPGQGLQFLFEYFSETQRNKGNFPGRFSGRQFSNSRSEMNVSTLELGDSALYLCASSSAGEGYEQYFGPGTRLTVT.

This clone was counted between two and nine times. The CDR3 loop reads CASSLGRKALGINTEAFF. The CDR3 nucleotides read TGCGCCAGCAGCTTGGGTCGTAAGGCATTAGGCATCAACACTGAAGCTTTCTTT. This chain links TRBV5-1 with TRBJ1-1, with D unresolved. The CDR3 spans 18 residues. The germline V gene encodes CDR1 SGHRS and CDR2 YFSETQ. Trimming removed 0 bases at V and 2 bases at J, with 20 bases between.

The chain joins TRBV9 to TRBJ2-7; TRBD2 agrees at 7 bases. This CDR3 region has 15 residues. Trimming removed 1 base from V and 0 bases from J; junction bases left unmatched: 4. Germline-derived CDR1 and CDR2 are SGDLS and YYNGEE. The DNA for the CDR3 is TGTGCCAGCAGCGTACGGGGAGGGAGCTCCTACGAGCAGTACTTC. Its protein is CASSVRGGSSYEQYF.

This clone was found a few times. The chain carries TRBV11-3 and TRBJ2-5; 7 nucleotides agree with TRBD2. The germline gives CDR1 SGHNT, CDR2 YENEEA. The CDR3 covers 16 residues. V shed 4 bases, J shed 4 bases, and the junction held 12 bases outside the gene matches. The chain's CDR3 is CASSSSRDYPSETQYF. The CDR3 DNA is TGTGCCAGCAGCTCCAGCCGGGACTACCCCTCAGAGACCCAGTACTTC.

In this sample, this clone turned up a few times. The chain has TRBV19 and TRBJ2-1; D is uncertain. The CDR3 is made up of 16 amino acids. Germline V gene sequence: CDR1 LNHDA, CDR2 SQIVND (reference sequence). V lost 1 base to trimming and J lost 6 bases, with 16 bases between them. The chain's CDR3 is CASSIVSLDFGNEQFF. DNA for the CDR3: TGTGCCAGTAGTATAGTCTCCCTCGACTTTGGCAATGAGCAGTTCTTC.

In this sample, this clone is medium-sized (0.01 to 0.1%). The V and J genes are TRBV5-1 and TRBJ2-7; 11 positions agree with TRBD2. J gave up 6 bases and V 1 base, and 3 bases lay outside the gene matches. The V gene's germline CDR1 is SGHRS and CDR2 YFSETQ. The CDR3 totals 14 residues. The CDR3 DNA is TGCGCCAGCAGCTTGATTAGCGGGAGGGCCGAGCAGTACTTC. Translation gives CASSLISGRAEQYF. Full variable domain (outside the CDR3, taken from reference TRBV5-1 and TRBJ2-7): KAGVTQTPRYLIKTRGQQVTLSCSPISGHRSVSWYQQTPGQGLQFLFEYFSETQRNKGNFPGRFSGRQFSNSRSEMNVSTLELGDSALYLCASSLISGRAEQYFGPGTRLTVT.

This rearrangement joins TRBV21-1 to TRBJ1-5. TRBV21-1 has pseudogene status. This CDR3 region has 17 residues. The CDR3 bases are TGTGCCAGCAGAAATGGGATACTACATTGGCATCATCAGCCCCAGCATTTT. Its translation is CASRNGILHWHHQPQHF.

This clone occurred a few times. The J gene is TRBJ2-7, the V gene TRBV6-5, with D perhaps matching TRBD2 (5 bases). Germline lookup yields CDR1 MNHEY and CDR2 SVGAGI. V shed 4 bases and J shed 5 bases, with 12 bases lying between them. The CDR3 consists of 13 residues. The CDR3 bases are TGTGCCAGCAGTTTGTCCGGGGATAACGAGCAGTACTTC. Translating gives CASSLSGDNEQYF.

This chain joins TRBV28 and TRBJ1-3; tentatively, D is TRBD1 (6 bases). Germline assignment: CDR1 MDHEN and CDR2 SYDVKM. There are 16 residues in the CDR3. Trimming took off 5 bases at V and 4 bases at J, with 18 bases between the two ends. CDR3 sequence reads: CASSARTASAGNTIYF. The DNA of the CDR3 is TGTGCCAGCAGTGCCCGGACAGCTTCGGCGGGAAACACCATATATTTT.

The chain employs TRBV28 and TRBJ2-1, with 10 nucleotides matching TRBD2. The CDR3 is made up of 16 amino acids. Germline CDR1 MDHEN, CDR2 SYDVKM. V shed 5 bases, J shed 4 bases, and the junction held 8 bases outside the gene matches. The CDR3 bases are TGTGCCAGCAGTCCCACCAGCGGGAGGGTTTACAATGAGCAGTTCTTC. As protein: CASSPTSGRVYNEQFF.

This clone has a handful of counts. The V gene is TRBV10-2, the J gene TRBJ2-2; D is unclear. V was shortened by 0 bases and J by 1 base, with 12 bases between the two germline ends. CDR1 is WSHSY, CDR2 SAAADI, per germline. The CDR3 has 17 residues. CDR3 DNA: TGCGCCAGCAGTGAGTCAGAGAAGTACGTGAACACCGGGGAGCTGTTTTTT. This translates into CASSESEKYVNTGELFF.

The CDR3 spells CATRTGWPVGELFF. CDR3 coding DNA: TGTGCCACGAGAACCGGGTGGCCTGTCGGGGAGCTGTTTTTT. The chain uses TRBV15 and TRBJ2-2; the D is unclear. Germline V gene data show CDR1 as LNHNV and CDR2 as YYDKDF (reference sequence). Trimming removed 9 bases at V and 7 bases at J, with 18 bases between. The CDR3 has 14 residues. Variable domain in full (rest from reference TRBV15 and TRBJ2-2): DAMVIQNPRYQVTQFGKPVTLSCSQTLNHNVMYWYQQKSSQAPKLLFHYYDKDFNNEADTPDNFQSRRPNTSFCFLDIRSPGLGDTAMYLCATRTGWPVGELFFGEGSRLTVL.

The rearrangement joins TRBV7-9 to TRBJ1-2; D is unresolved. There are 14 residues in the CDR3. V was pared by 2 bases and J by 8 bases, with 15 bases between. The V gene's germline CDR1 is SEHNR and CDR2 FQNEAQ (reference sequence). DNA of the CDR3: TGTGCCAGCAGCTTACAGGTCCCAAAGAGGGGCTACACCTTC. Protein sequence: CASSLQVPKRGYTF.

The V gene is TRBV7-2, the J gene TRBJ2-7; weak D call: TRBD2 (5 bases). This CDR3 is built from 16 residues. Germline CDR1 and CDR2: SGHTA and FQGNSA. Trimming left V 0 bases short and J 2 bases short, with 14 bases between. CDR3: CASSLAPAEAPYEQYF. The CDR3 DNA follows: TGTGCCAGCAGCTTAGCCCCCGCGGAGGCCCCCTACGAGCAGTACTTC.

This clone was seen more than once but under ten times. The CDR3 bases are TGTGCCAGCAGCTCCCACTATTCTGGGGCCTCCTACGAGCAGTACTTC. Protein product: CASSSHYSGASYEQYF. The chain links TRBV7-3 to TRBJ2-7; D perhaps matches TRBD1 (5 bases). The CDR3 has 16 amino acids. The V end was cut by 4 bases, the J end by 0 bases, with 16 bases between. Germline CDR1 and CDR2: SGHTA and FQGTGA.

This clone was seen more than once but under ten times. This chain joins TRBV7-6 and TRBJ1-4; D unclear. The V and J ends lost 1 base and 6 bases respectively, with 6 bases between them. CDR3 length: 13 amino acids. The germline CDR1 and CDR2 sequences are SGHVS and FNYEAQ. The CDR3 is CASSLGSDEKLFF. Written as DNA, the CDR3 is TGTGCCAGCAGCTTAGGTTCAGATGAAAAACTGTTTTTT.

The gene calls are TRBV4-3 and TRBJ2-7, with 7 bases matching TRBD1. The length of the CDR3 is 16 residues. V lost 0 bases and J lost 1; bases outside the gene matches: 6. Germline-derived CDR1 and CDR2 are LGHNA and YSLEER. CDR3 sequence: CASSQDWAGGSYEQYF. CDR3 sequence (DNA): TGCGCCAGCAGCCAAGATTGGGCAGGGGGTTCCTACGAGCAGTACTTC.

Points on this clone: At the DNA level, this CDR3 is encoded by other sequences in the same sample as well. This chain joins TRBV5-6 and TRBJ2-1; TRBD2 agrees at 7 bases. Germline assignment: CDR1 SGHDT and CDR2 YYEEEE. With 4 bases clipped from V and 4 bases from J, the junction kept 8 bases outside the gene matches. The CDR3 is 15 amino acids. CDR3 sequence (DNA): TGTGCCAGCAGCGACCTAGCGGACTCGTACAATGAGCAGTTCTTC. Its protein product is CASSDLADSYNEQFF.

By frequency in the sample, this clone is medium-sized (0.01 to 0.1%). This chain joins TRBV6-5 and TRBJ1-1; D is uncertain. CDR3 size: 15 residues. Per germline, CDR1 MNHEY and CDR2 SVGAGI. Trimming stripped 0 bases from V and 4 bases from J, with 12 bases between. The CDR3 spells CASSYSPRSLTEAFF. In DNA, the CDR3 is TGTGCCAGCAGTTACTCCCCGAGAAGTCTCACTGAAGCTTTCTTT.

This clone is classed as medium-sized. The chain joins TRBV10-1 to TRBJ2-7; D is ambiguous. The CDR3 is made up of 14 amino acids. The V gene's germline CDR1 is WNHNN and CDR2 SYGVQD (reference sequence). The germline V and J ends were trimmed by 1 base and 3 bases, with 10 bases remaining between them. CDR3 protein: CASSELGENYEQYF. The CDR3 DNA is TGCGCCAGCAGTGAGTTAGGAGAGAACTACGAGCAGTACTTC.

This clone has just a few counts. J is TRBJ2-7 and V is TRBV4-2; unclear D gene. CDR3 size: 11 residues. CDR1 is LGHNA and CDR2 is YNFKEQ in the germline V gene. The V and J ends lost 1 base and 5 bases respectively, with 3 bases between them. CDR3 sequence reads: CASSQGDEQYF. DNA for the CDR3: TGTGCCAGCAGCCAAGGTGACGAGCAGTACTTC.

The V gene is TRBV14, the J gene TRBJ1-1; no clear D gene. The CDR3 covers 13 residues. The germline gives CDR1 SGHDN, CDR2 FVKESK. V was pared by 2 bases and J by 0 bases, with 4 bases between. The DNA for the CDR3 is TGTGCCAGCAGCCAAACGATGAACACTGAAGCTTTCTTT. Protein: CASSQTMNTEAFF.

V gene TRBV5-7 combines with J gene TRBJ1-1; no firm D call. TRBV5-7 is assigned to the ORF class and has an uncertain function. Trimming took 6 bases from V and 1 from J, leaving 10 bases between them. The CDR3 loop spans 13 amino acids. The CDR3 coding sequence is TGTGCCAGCACGTGGGTTTCGAACACTGAAGCTTTCTTT. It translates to CASTWVSNTEAFF.

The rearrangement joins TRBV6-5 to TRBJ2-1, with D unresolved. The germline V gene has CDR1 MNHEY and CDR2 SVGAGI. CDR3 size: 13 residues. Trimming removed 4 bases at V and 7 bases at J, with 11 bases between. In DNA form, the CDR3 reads TGTGCCAGCAGTTTATCGGAAGGTAATGAGCAGTTCTTC. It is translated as CASSLSEGNEQFF.

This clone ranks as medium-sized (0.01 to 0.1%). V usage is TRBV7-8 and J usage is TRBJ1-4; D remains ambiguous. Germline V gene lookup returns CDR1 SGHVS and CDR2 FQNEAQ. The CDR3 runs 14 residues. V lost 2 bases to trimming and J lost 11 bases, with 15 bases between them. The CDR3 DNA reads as TGTGCCAGCAGCTTATCAGACCCCCGAGGCAAACTGTTTTTT. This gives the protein CASSLSDPRGKLFF.

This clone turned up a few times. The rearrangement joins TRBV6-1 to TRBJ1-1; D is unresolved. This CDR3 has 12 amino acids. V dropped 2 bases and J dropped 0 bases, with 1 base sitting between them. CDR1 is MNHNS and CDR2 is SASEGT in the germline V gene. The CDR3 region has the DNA TGTGCCAGCAGTGAATTGAACACTGAAGCTTTCTTT. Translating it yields CASSELNTEAFF.

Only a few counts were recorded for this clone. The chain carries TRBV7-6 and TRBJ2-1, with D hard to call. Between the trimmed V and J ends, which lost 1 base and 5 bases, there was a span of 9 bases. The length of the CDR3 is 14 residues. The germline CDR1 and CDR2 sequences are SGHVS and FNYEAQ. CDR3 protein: CASSLVPYNNEQFF. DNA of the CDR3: TGTGCCAGCAGCTTAGTACCCTACAACAATGAGCAGTTCTTC.

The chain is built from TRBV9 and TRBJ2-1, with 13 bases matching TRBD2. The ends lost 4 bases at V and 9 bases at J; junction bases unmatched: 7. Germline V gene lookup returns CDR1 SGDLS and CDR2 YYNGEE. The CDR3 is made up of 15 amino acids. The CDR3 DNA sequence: TGTGCCAGCAGCATAACTAGCGGGAGGGACAGTGAGCAGTTCTTC. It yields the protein CASSITSGRDSEQFF.

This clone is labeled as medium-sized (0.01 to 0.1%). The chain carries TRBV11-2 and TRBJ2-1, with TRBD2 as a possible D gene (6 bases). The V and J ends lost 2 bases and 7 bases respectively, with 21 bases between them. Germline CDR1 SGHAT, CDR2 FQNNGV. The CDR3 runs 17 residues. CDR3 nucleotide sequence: TGTGCCAGCAGCTTATCGGGGAAGGCTTGGGGGGATAATGAGCAGTTCTTC. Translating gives CASSLSGKAWGDNEQFF.